This entry is about one T cell receptor beta chain. The assay was immunoSEQ multiplex PCR, and TCRdb's table has in-frame clones only and misses some. The top ten hold 6.5% to 8.5% of the sample, which has about 87,000 clones, 90% seen once. This sample was included in a study of blood T cell repertoires in COVID-19. Germline CDR1 and CDR2: SSHAT and FNYEAQ (reference sequence). The CDR3 has 13 residues. The V gene end was trimmed by 3 bases and the J gene end by 9 bases; junction bases not matched to a gene: 4. The chain recombines TRBV7-7 with TRBJ2-1; 8 bases are a match to TRBD1. This TCR was sampled from a man between 18 and 29 years old with COVID-19, enrolled during active disease. Source material: peripheral blood. The CDR3 coding sequence is TGTGCCAGCAGCTTTGGACAGGGTGGTGAGCAGTTCTTC. It encodes CASSFGQGGEQFF. The entire variable domain, with the rest obtained from reference TRBV7-7 and TRBJ2-1, is as follows: GAGVSQSPRYKVTKRGQDVTLRCDPISSHATLYWYQQALGQGPEFLTYFNYEAQPDKSGLPSDRFSAERPEGSISTLTIQRTEQRDSAMYRCASSFGQGGEQFFGPGTRLTVL.